These 23 T cell receptor beta chains share one sample of origin, sequenced in a study of naive and memory T cell subsets. Four PCR rounds used nested alpha and beta constant region primers plus the SP2 primer. TCRdb ran MiXCR on the UMI-ligation and nested PCR reads and lists one entry per CDR3 protein. The sample shows tens of thousands of distinct CDR3 sequences, 11% of them seen only once. This sample's treatment: skin biopsy from PPD injection site in Mantoux-positive individual. TCR cDNA received a 3' ligated oligonucleotide that carried a UMI. The sequencing here drew on skin, taken from a tuberculin skin test site. All receptors come from an adult in good health.

A few counts support this clonotype. J is TRBJ1-1 and V is TRBV7-9; D is uncertain. The CDR3 has 13 residues. V dropped 10 bases and J dropped 5 bases, with 17 bases sitting between them. CDR1 is SEHNR, CDR2 FQNEAQ, per germline (reference sequence). CDR3 DNA sequence: TGTGCCACCAGTAGACAAATTGAGACTGAAGCTTTCTTT. Its translation: CATSRQIETEAFF.

By share, this clonotype counts as medium-sized. CDR3: CSAISGRAFNEQFF. The CDR3 DNA reads TGCAGTGCTATCAGCGGGAGGGCCTTCAATGAGCAGTTCTTC. V is TRBV20-1 and J is TRBJ2-1; 10 positions agree with TRBD2. V gave up 4 bases and J gave up 6 bases; unmatched junction bases: 6. This CDR3 has 14 amino acids. Looked up from germline, CDR1 is DFQATT and CDR2 is SNEGSKA (reference sequence).

This clonotype was detected only a few times. The chain links TRBV28 to TRBJ1-4; 9 bases are shared with TRBD1. This CDR3 spans 16 amino acids. Germline-derived CDR1 and CDR2 are MDHEN and SYDVKM. The trim removed 7 bases at V and 4 bases at J, leaving 10 bases unmatched. CDR3 in DNA: TGTGCCAGCACAACCCAACAGGGGGCGGTTAATGAAAAACTGTTTTTT. Its translation is CASTTQQGAVNEKLFF.

This clonotype was seen a few times. J is TRBJ2-7 and V is TRBV11-2, with unresolved D. Trimming left V 1 base short and J 5 bases short, with 9 bases between. The CDR3 length is 13 residues. The germline gives CDR1 SGHAT, CDR2 FQNNGV. DNA for the CDR3: TGTGCCAGCAGCTTAGTGACCTTGCACGAGCAGTACTTC. Amino acids: CASSLVTLHEQYF.

The table lists this clonotype with many counts. The chain recombines TRBV20-1 with TRBJ2-7, with 13 bases identical to TRBD2. The CDR3 sequence is 19 residues long. Germline values: CDR1 DFQATT, CDR2 SNEGSKA (reference sequence). V was clipped by 6 bases and J by 2 bases; unmatched bases: 19. DNA of the CDR3: TGCAGTGCCTTACCGCCTTCCGGGACTAGCGGGGCCAGCCCCTACGAGCAGTACTTC. This encodes CSALPPSGTSGASPYEQYF.

This clonotype was detected ten times or more. J is TRBJ2-1 and V is TRBV14; D is unresolved. The CDR3 extends over 13 amino acids. Per the germline V gene, CDR1 is SGHDN and CDR2 is FVKESK. Trimming shortened V by 5 bases and J by 0 bases, and 5 bases separated the two germline ends. CDR3 in DNA: TGTGCCAGCAGCGGGATCTCCTACAATGAGCAGTTCTTC. Its translation is CASSGISYNEQFF.

CDR3 protein: CASSDKHQETQYF. CDR3 DNA: TGTGCCAGTAGTGACAAACACCAAGAGACCCAGTACTTC. This chain connects TRBV19 to TRBJ2-5; no firm D call. This CDR3 is 13 amino acids long. V was shortened by 5 bases and J by 0 bases, with 7 bases between the two germline ends. Per the germline V gene, CDR1 is LNHDA and CDR2 is SQIVND (reference sequence).

At least ten counts were recorded for this clonotype. The chain has TRBV7-3 and TRBJ1-2; possible D gene TRBD1, 6 bases. CDR3 size: 13 residues. From germline, CDR1 is SGHTA and CDR2 FQGTGA. V shed 3 bases and J shed 2 bases, with 7 bases lying between them. The CDR3 protein is CASSLGGNYGYTF. In nucleotides, the CDR3 is TGTGCCAGCAGCTTGGGGGGCAACTATGGCTACACCTTC.

This chain connects TRBV28 to TRBJ2-7, with 8 bases that match TRBD1. Germline V gives CDR1 MDHEN, CDR2 SYDVKM. The length of the CDR3 is 15 residues. Trimming removed 4 bases from V and 3 bases from J; junction bases left unmatched: 8. In nucleotides, the CDR3 is TGTGCCAGCAGTTCTCCAGGGGGCGCAGGCTACGAGCAGTACTTC. Its translation: CASSSPGGAGYEQYF. The full variable domain, its missing parts supplied by reference TRBV28 and TRBJ2-7, is DVKVTQSSRYLVKRTGEKVFLECVQDMDHENMFWYRQDPGLGLRLIYFSYDVKMKEKGDIPEGYSVSREKKERFSLILESASTNQTSMYLCASSSPGGAGYEQYFGPGTRLTVT.

This clonotype was recorded at least ten times. CDR3 in DNA: TGCAGCGGTAAGACAGGGGGACTGACTGAAGCTTTCTTT. Translation: CSGKTGGLTEAFF. The genes are TRBV29-1 and TRBJ1-1, with 9 positions matching TRBD1. This CDR3 comprises 13 residues. CDR1 SQVTM and CDR2 ANQGSEA come from the germline V gene. Trimming at V came to 7 bases and at J to 5 bases, leaving 8 bases not matched to a gene.

The CDR3 spells CASSLFLGQGAYGYTF. In nucleotides, the CDR3 is TGCGCCAGCAGCTTGTTCCTCGGACAGGGGGCCTATGGCTACACCTTC. The chain recombines TRBV5-1 with TRBJ1-2, with 11 bases aligning to TRBD1. Germline trimming cut 1 base from V and 4 bases from J; bases unmatched to any gene: 6. The CDR3 has 16 residues. From germline, CDR1 is SGHRS and CDR2 YFSETQ.

With regard to this clonotype: A much larger clone differs by one base, so this may be a read error. The chain employs TRBV6-2 or TRBV6-3 and TRBJ2-7, with D perhaps being TRBD1 or TRBD2 (7 bases each). CDR1 and CDR2 (germline): MNHEY, SVGEGT. The CDR3 sequence is 16 residues long. The CDR3 region is CASSYRLQGGTYKQYF. In DNA form, the CDR3 reads TGTGCCAGCAGTTACCGGCTCCAGGGGGGGACCTACAAGCAGTACTTC.

This clonotype has only a few counts. The chain combines TRBV6-4 with TRBJ2-5; D might be TRBD1 (6 bases). This CDR3 comprises 15 residues. V was trimmed by 5 bases and J by 2 bases, leaving 15 bases between them. Germline CDR1 reads MRHNA; CDR2 reads SNTAGT. For the CDR3, the DNA is TGTGCCAGCAGTCAGGGACAAAGGGGTCAAGAGACCCAGTACTTC. Protein product: CASSQGQRGQETQYF.

V is TRBV27 and J is TRBJ1-5, with D possibly matching TRBD1 (6 bases). CDR1 MNHEY and CDR2 SMNVEV come from the germline V gene (reference sequence). Trimming left V 4 bases short and J 6 bases short, with 13 bases between. This CDR3 contains 14 residues. The CDR3 region is CASSYRAPGQPQHF. The CDR3 nucleotides are TGTGCCAGCAGTTACAGGGCGCCGGGTCAGCCCCAGCATTTT.

The chain has TRBV12-2 and TRBJ2-2. TRBV12-2 is shown as a pseudogene. The CDR3 has 15 residues. CDR3 in amino acids: CASRARSENTGELFF. The CDR3 nucleotides read TGTGCAAGTCGCGCGCGGTCCGAGAACACCGGGGAGCTGTTTTTT.

The chain couples TRBV2 to TRBJ1-6; D unclear. Trimming removed 5 bases from V and 0 bases from J, with 11 bases in between. From germline, CDR1 is SNHLY and CDR2 FYNNEI. The CDR3 is made up of 16 amino acids. The CDR3 DNA is TGTGCCAGCAGTTACGACGGGAGCTCCTATAATTCACCCCTCCACTTT. It specifies CASSYDGSSYNSPLHF.

The chain joins TRBV6-6 to TRBJ2-7; the D gene is possibly TRBD1 (5 bases). CDR3 size: 16 residues. In germline, CDR1 is MNHNY, CDR2 SVGAGI (reference sequence). The germline V and J ends were trimmed by 0 bases and 0 bases, with 12 bases remaining between them. The CDR3 sequence is CASSYSSDRHSYEQYF. The CDR3, as DNA: TGTGCCAGCAGTTACTCGAGTGACAGACACTCCTACGAGCAGTACTTC.

The gene calls are TRBV6-1 and TRBJ1-1; possible D gene TRBD1, 6 bases. The V gene lost 2 bases and the J gene lost 7 bases, with 11 bases spanning the gap. Germline CDR1 MNHNS, CDR2 SASEGT. This CDR3 is 13 amino acids long. CDR3 in amino acids: CASSEQTGYEAFF. The CDR3 nucleotides are TGTGCCAGCAGTGAACAAACAGGGTATGAAGCTTTCTTT.

This clonotype was observed a handful of times. The chain employs TRBV5-1 and TRBJ2-1; D tentatively reads TRBD1 or TRBD2 (6 bases each). With 4 bases removed from V and 8 bases from J, the gap between germline ends came to 19 bases. The CDR3 is made up of 15 amino acids. From germline, CDR1 is SGHRS and CDR2 YFSETQ. CDR3 in DNA: TGCGCCAGCAGCGCCGGGGGCGGTCGCTGGGATGAGCAGTTCTTC. Translation: CASSAGGGRWDEQFF.

This clonotype was counted a few times. The CDR3 loop reads CASSQVGKDNYGYTF. DNA for the CDR3: TGTGCCAGCAGCCAAGTCGGGAAGGACAACTATGGCTACACCTTC. This chain connects TRBV4-2 to TRBJ1-2; D ambiguous. Between the trimmed V and J ends, which lost 1 base and 2 bases, there was a span of 11 bases. CDR1 and CDR2 (germline): LGHNA, YNFKEQ. The CDR3 consists of 15 residues.

The chain is built from TRBV12-3 or TRBV12-4 and TRBJ1-1; D is unclear. Deletions cut 5 bases from V and 6 bases from J, with 16 bases between. This CDR3 is built from 14 residues. The CDR3 spells CASSQPTAGPEAFF. The CDR3 DNA is TGTGCCAGCAGTCAGCCGACGGCAGGCCCTGAAGCTTTCTTT.

This clonotype came up many times. The V gene is TRBV12-3 or TRBV12-4, the J gene TRBJ1-2; no reliable D call. The CDR3 consists of 12 residues. The germline V and J ends were trimmed by 3 bases and 9 bases, with 11 bases remaining between them. CDR3 in DNA: TGTGCCAGCAGTTTTAATGGTGGTAGCTACACCTTC. Its protein is CASSFNGGSYTF.

This clonotype was counted many times. This sequence joins TRBV6-5 and TRBJ1-5, with 9 bases aligning to TRBD1. Germline V gives CDR1 MNHEY, CDR2 SVGAGI. Trimming removed 8 bases from V and 6 bases from J; junction bases left unmatched: 8. CDR3 length equals 14 residues. This CDR3 reads CASASGTGIQPQHF. The DNA of the CDR3 is TGTGCCAGCGCCAGCGGGACAGGGATTCAGCCCCAGCATTTT.